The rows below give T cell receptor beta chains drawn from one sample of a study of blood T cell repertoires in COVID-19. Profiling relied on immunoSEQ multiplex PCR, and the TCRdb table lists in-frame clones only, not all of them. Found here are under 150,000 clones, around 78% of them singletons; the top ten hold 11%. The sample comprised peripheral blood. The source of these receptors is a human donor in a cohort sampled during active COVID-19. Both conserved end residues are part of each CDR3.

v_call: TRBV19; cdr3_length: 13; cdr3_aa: CASSTDTLSPLHF
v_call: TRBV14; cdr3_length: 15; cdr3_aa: CASSQRTGVEETQYF
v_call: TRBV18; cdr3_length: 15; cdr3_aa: CASSLDRGLSQPQHF
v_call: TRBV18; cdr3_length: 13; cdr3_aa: CASSPQGEQTQYF
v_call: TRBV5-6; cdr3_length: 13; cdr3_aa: CASSLWGGQPQHF
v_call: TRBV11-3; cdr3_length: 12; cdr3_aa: CASSSISGEQYF
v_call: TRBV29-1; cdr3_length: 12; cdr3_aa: CSVFIGSYEQYF
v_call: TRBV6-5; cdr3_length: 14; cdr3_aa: CASSYAGLAYEQYF
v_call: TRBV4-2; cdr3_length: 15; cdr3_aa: CASSQDRRVTDTQYF
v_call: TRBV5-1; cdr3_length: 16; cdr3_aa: CASSPGTGGGNTEAFF
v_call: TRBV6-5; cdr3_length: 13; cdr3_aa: CASSPPSTGELFF
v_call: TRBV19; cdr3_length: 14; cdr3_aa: CASRNPGHLNEQFF
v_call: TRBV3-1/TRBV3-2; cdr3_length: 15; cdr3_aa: CASSQGTGASDGYTF
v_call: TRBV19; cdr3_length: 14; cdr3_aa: CASSIGGYETEAFF
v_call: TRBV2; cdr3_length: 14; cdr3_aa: CASRRRGSNQPQHF
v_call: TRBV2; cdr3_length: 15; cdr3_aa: CASSETVSGANVLTF
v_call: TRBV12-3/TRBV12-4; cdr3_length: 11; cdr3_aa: CASSLGQGEFF
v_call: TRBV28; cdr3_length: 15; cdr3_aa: CASRGARQGGTEAFF
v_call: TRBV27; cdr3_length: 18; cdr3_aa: CASSPPMGTGGAGETQYF
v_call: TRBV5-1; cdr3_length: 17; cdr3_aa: CASSLTGAGTGGHEQYF
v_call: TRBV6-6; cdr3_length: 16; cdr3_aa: CASSSSGQAGGTEAFF
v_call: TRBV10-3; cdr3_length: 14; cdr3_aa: CATAGTGRENTIYF
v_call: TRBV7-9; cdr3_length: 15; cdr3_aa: CASSLGQGGYNEQFF
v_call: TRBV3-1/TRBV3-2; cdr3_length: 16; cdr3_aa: CASSQDKTSYNSPLHF
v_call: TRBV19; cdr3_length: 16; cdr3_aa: CASTAGFVSGANVLTF
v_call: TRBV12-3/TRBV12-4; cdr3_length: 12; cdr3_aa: CASRVRGTEAFF
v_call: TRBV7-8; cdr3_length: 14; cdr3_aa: CASSVDRSNQPQHF
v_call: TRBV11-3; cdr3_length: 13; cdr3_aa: CASSLDHGGEQYF
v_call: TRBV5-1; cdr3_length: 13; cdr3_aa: CASKSGINTEAFF
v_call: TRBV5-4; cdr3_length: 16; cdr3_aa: CASSTQGALNNQPQHF
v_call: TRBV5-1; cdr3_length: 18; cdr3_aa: CASSLGPSTSGLTYEQYF
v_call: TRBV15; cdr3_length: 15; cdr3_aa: CATSSQGGSYNEQFF
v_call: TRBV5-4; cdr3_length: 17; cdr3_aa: CASTPIKRGGSTDTQYF
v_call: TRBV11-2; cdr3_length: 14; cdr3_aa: CASNQGSATDTQYF